This T cell receptor beta chain is from a study of cytomegalovirus exposure and HLA in healthy donors. Researchers ran the PCR with 60 Vbeta and 13 Jbeta primers. Profiled with immunoSEQ multiplex PCR; TCRdb holds only in-frame clones, not every one. The sample consists of about 190,000 clones, 78% of them appearing once. The V end lost 0 bases, the J end lost 4 bases, and 30 bases lay between the germline ends. Germline CDR1 and CDR2: WNHNN and SYGVQD (reference sequence). This CDR3 is 21 amino acids long. This clone has a handful of counts. The source material was PBMCs. The receptor was isolated from a woman aged 30 to 39 in good health and CMV-seropositive. V and J are TRBV10-1 and TRBJ2-5, with D possibly matching TRBD1 (5 bases). The CDR3 DNA follows: TGCGCCAGCAGTGAGTCGAAAATCGCCCCCTTCAAAGGCCTGCAGGGAGAGACCCAGTACTTC. Its protein product is CASSESKIAPFKGLQGETQYF.